These 12 T cell receptor beta chains came from one sample sequenced in a study of shared clonotypes between healthy human individuals. The data were produced by immunoSEQ multiplex PCR, yet TCRdb's version contains in-frame clones alone and is incomplete. The sample has about 2.1 million clones; more than 85% are singletons. CD45RO-negative cells were positively selected for CCR7, leaving out terminally differentiated effector memory CD45RA+ cells. The material sequenced was naive CD8+ T cells from PBMCs. Receptors were obtained from a man in his late teens or twenties in good health. Some clones in this sample may be carry-over from other donors' samples.

The DNA of the CDR3 is TGTGCCAGCAGCCCCGGGGGGAAGGGGGGAGCGTTACCCTACGAGCAGTACTTC. Translating gives CASSPGGKGGALPYEQYF. The chain employs TRBV7-9 and TRBJ2-7; D is possibly TRBD2 (7 bases). Germline loops: CDR1 SEHNR, CDR2 FQNEAQ (reference sequence). The CDR3 contains 18 residues. V lost 5 bases and J 2 bases, leaving 25 bases between the germline ends.

For this clone: Other DNA sequences in the same sample also yield this CDR3. The chain combines TRBV11-2 with TRBJ2-7; 9 bases fit TRBD1. CDR1 and CDR2 from the germline V gene are SGHAT and FQNNGV. The CDR3 sequence is 15 residues long. V lost 6 bases, J lost 3 bases, and 9 bases stayed unmatched. The CDR3 DNA sequence: TGTGCCAGCAGTCCACCGGGACAGGGAATCTACGAGCAGTACTTC. Encoded protein: CASSPPGQGIYEQYF.

V gene TRBV6-6 combines with J gene TRBJ2-5; possibly TRBD2 for D (5 bases). The germline gives CDR1 MNHNY, CDR2 SVGAGI (reference sequence). The germline V and J ends were trimmed by 6 bases and 5 bases, with 16 bases remaining between them. The length of the CDR3 is 14 residues. CDR3 protein: CASSLYGEVETQYF. The DNA of the CDR3 is TGTGCCAGCAGCCTGTACGGGGAAGTGGAGACCCAGTACTTC.

This chain uses TRBV7-8 with TRBJ1-2, with D possibly TRBD1 on 5 matching bases. Germline V gene data show CDR1 as SGHVS and CDR2 as FQNEAQ. This CDR3 is built from 15 residues. Trimming removed 5 bases at V and 7 bases at J, with 20 bases between. The CDR3 bases are TGTGCCAGCAGCCCCGCGGCCAGGGTTGATGGTGGCTACACCTTC. It codes for CASSPAARVDGGYTF.

To note about this clone: The sample carries other DNA sequences with the same CDR3. The chain joins TRBV10-3 to TRBJ2-5, with 7 bases identical to TRBD1. V shed 3 bases and J 2 bases; nucleotides not matched to a gene: 0. This CDR3 has 13 residues. Germline V lookup: CDR1 ENHRY, CDR2 SYGVKD. CDR3 nucleotide sequence: TGTGCCATCAGTGACAGGGGGCAAGAGACCCAGTACTTC. Translated: CAISDRGQETQYF.

The chain is built from TRBV28 and TRBJ1-3; weak D call: TRBD1 (5 bases). CDR1 and CDR2 (germline): MDHEN, SYDVKM. The V end was cut by 2 bases, the J end by 1 base, with 9 bases between. This CDR3 spans 15 amino acids. This CDR3 is CASSLKGRSGNTIYF. CDR3 coding DNA: TGTGCCAGCAGTTTAAAGGGACGGTCTGGAAACACCATATATTTT. The variable domain in full, completed from reference TRBV28 and TRBJ1-3, reads DVKVTQSSRYLVKRTGEKVFLECVQDMDHENMFWYRQDPGLGLRLIYFSYDVKMKEKGDIPEGYSVSREKKERFSLILESASTNQTSMYLCASSLKGRSGNTIYFGEGSWLTVV.

CDR3 coding DNA: TGTGCCAGCACCCGGGGACTAGCGGGACTACCCTCCTACGAGCAGTACTTC. Its protein is CASTRGLAGLPSYEQYF. The chain recombines TRBV28 with TRBJ2-7, with 13 bases aligning to TRBD2. Germline CDR1 reads MDHEN; CDR2 reads SYDVKM. Unmatched junction bases numbered 9, after V lost 7 bases and J lost 0 bases. The CDR3 is 17 residues long. The variable domain in full, completed from reference TRBV28 and TRBJ2-7, reads DVKVTQSSRYLVKRTGEKVFLECVQDMDHENMFWYRQDPGLGLRLIYFSYDVKMKEKGDIPEGYSVSREKKERFSLILESASTNQTSMYLCASTRGLAGLPSYEQYFGPGTRLTVT.

The rearrangement uses TRBV4-1 and TRBJ2-2, with D hard to call. The CDR3 loop spans 18 amino acids. CDR1 is MGHRA, CDR2 YSYEKL, per germline. The V end lost 0 bases, the J end lost 0 bases, and 14 bases lay between the germline ends. The CDR3 sequence: CASSQEGVRQANTGELFF. DNA for the CDR3: TGCGCCAGCAGCCAAGAGGGTGTCAGGCAGGCGAACACCGGGGAGCTGTTTTTT.

The rearrangement links TRBV10-3 to TRBJ2-7; D tentatively reads TRBD1 or TRBD2 (5 bases each). From germline, CDR1 is ENHRY and CDR2 SYGVKD. V was cut by 5 bases and J by 5 bases, with 19 bases left in between. The CDR3 has 15 amino acids. CDR3 sequence reads: CAISPGEVGTHEQYF. Here the CDR3 DNA reads TGTGCCATCAGTCCTGGAGAGGTCGGGACCCACGAGCAGTACTTC.

Concerning this clone: This specimen includes other DNA sequences encoding the same CDR3. The chain has TRBV9 and TRBJ2-7, with 8 bases identical to TRBD2. V trimming: 2 bases; J trimming: 3 bases; junction bases outside the gene matches: 4. The CDR3 contains 14 residues. CDR1 is SGDLS and CDR2 is YYNGEE in the germline V gene. The CDR3 coding sequence is TGTGCCAGCAGCGTGGGAAGCGGGAGCTACGAGCAGTACTTC. It encodes CASSVGSGSYEQYF.

The sample holds one count of this clone. The chain has TRBV5-1 and TRBJ2-5; D is perhaps TRBD1 (7 bases). Germline assignment: CDR1 SGHRS and CDR2 YFSETQ. The CDR3 runs 16 residues. Trimming removed 0 bases at V and 4 bases at J, with 16 bases between. CDR3 bases: TGCGCCAGCAGCTTGGACCGGGACCAGGGGGGAGAGACCCAGTACTTC. It is translated as CASSLDRDQGGETQYF.

The V and J genes are TRBV7-6 and TRBJ2-2; 8 bases match TRBD2. V lost 3 bases, J lost 6 bases, and 6 bases stayed unmatched. CDR1 SGHVS and CDR2 FNYEAQ come from the germline V gene. The length of the CDR3 is 15 residues. This CDR3 is CASSLGTSIAGELFF. CDR3 nucleotide sequence: TGTGCCAGCAGCTTGGGGACTAGTATCGCCGGGGAGCTGTTTTTT.